This TCR beta chain was retrieved from a study of CD8 T cells in Susac syndrome. Random hexamers primed reverse transcription of about 0.5 to 1 ug RNA. With immunoSEQ multiplex PCR, TCR beta CDR3 was amplified across 54 Vbeta and 13 Jbeta. TCRdb itself ran the immunoSEQ multiplex PCR reads through MiXCR, one entry per CDR3 protein. The sample holds about 400,000 distinct CDR3 sequences, approximately 89% seen once. From blood CD8+ and CD4+ T cells, the TCR beta chain was sequenced. The multiple sclerosis controls, all treatment-naive patients, had relapsing-remitting disease that was stable or active. Negative isolation yielded CD4+ and CD8+ T cells, and FACS enriched TEMRA cells. V lost 0 bases, J lost 0 bases, and 11 bases lay in between. The germline V gene has CDR1 MGHRA and CDR2 YSYEKL. This CDR3 is 16 amino acids long.

The sequencing input was CD8+ T cells from PBMCs. The V and J genes are TRBV4-1 and TRBJ1-1; D is ambiguous. The sequence came from a human donor with multiple sclerosis. For the CDR3, the DNA is TGCGCCAGCAGCCAAGAAAGTCGGTTCATGAACACTGAAGCTTTCTTT. Translation gives CASSQESRFMNTEAFF.